Below, 11 T cell receptor beta chains from the same sample are listed, as sequenced in a study of CD8+CD57+ T cells in acquired aplastic anemia. Template material for TCR beta VDJ and CDR3 profiling consisted of genomic DNA. TCRdb itself ran the reads through MiXCR, one entry per CDR3 protein. The data show about 420,000 distinct CDR3 sequences, around 68% seen once. Sample: sorted CD4+, CD8+, or CD8+CD57+ T cells (not recorded which) from PBMCs. Receptors were obtained from a human donor in good health, serving as a control.

This clonotype was recorded at least ten times. In DNA, the CDR3 is TGTGCCAGCAGTGTCCGCGGGTGGGCGGGCACAGATACGCAGTATTTT. This translates into CASSVRGWAGTDTQYF. The J gene is TRBJ2-3, the V gene TRBV6-1; possible D gene TRBD2, 5 bases. The V gene lost 4 bases and the J gene lost 1 base, with 15 bases spanning the gap. The CDR3 runs to 16 residues. Germline V gene lookup returns CDR1 MNHNS and CDR2 SASEGT.

The table lists this clonotype with a count of one. The rearrangement uses TRBV9 and TRBJ1-6, with D possibly being TRBD1 (6 bases). In germline, CDR1 is SGDLS, CDR2 YYNGEE. This CDR3 contains 15 residues. V was clipped by 3 bases and J by 10 bases, with 17 bases between them. CDR3 amino acids: CASSGRRGAESPLHF. The CDR3 DNA follows: TGTGCCAGCAGCGGACGAAGGGGGGCAGAATCACCCCTCCACTTT.

This clonotype was detected a few times. This rearrangement joins TRBV12-3 or TRBV12-4 to TRBJ2-5; TRBD2 might be the D (5 bases). The CDR3 consists of 14 residues. Trimming took 6 bases from V and 5 from J, leaving 16 bases between them. The CDR3 nucleotides read TGTGCCAGCAGCCCCCTGACTGGCGGGGAGACCCAGTACTTC. This sequence encodes CASSPLTGGETQYF.

Turning to this clonotype: The conserved phenylalanine or tryptophan normally closing the CDR3 is absent here, so this likely arose from a read error. Because the CDR3's place on the DNA is in doubt, the DNA is left out and the CDR3 is given as listed by TCRdb. This CDR3 is CASSDSWDSYEQY. This chain uses TRBV7-3 with TRBJ1-1; TRBD1 is the table's D call, not checked against the DNA. Germline V gene sequence: CDR1 SGHTA, CDR2 FQGTGA. The CDR3 contains 13 residues when both ends are counted.

The V call is TRBV19, the J call TRBJ2-3; a weak D match, TRBD2 (5 bases). CDR1 and CDR2 from the germline V gene are LNHDA and SQIVND (reference sequence). V lost 3 bases, J lost 5 bases, and 9 bases lay in between. The CDR3 is 13 residues long. CDR3 in DNA: TGTGCCAGTAGTATGCTTCGGGGAGATACGCAGTATTTT. As protein: CASSMLRGDTQYF.

This clonotype was counted a few times. CDR3 in amino acids: CASSLIYEQYF. The CDR3 DNA sequence: TGTGCCAGCAGCTTAATCTACGAGCAGTACTTC. The chain recombines TRBV7-2 with TRBJ2-7; no reliable D call. CDR3 length: 11 residues. With 2 bases removed from V and 3 bases from J, the gap between germline ends came to 2 bases. Germline lookup yields CDR1 SGHTA and CDR2 FQGNSA.

The gene calls are TRBV5-5 and TRBJ2-1, with unresolved D. CDR3 size: 14 residues. Germline V gives CDR1 SGHKS, CDR2 YYEKEE (reference sequence). V was clipped by 5 bases and J by 7 bases, with 16 bases between them. The CDR3 loop is CASRSSNSQNEQFF. The CDR3 DNA sequence: TGTGCCAGCAGGTCGAGTAATAGCCAGAATGAGCAGTTCTTC.

Worth noting for this clonotype: At one end the junction does not follow the germline gene, possibly because of a read error. The V gene is TRBV12-5, the J gene TRBJ1-5, with 9 bases that match TRBD1. The CDR3 length is 15 residues. From germline, CDR1 is LGHNT and CDR2 FRNRAP. The CDR3 DNA reads TGTGCCAGTGGGGACCAACCGGACAGGGGTCAGCCCCAGCATTTT. Protein product: CASGDQPDRGQPQHF.

This rearrangement joins TRBV10-3 to TRBJ1-6; the match to TRBD1 covers 7 bases. The CDR3 totals 13 residues. CDR1 ENHRY and CDR2 SYGVKD come from the germline V gene. The J segment lost 7 bases and the V segment lost 10 bases, leaving 7 bases of the junction unmatched. The CDR3 sequence: CASRGTVNSPLHF. In DNA, the CDR3 is TGTGCCAGCAGGGGGACGGTAAATTCACCCCTCCACTTT.

To note about this clonotype: The missing conserved phenylalanine or tryptophan at the end of this CDR3 makes a read error likely. The limits of the CDR3 on the DNA are not certain, so only TCRdb's listed CDR3 is given. The rearrangement joins TRBV7-3 to TRBJ1-1. In germline, CDR1 is SGHTA, CDR2 FQGTGA. The CDR3 totals 12 residues, both ends included. The CDR3 sequence: CASSSSGTMATP.

A note on this clonotype: A read error may produce the germline difference seen at one junction end. V gene TRBV7-2 combines with J gene TRBJ1-2; no reliable D call. CDR3 size: 12 residues. Per the germline V gene, CDR1 is SGHTA and CDR2 is FQGNSA. CDR3 in amino acids: CASSSRGDDQPF. CDR3 DNA sequence: TGTGCCAGCAGCTCGCGTGGAGATGATCAGCCCTTC.